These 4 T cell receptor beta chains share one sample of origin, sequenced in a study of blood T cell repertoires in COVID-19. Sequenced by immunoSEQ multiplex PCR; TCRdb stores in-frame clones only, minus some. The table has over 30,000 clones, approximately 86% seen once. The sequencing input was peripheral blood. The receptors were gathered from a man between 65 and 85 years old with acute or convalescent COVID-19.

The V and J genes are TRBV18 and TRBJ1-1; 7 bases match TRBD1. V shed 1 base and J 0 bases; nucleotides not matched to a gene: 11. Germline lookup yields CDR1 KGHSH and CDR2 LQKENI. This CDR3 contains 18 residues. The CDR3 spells CASSPQPGQHYMNTEAFF. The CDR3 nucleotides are TGTGCCAGCTCACCACAACCGGGACAGCACTACATGAACACTGAAGCTTTCTTT.

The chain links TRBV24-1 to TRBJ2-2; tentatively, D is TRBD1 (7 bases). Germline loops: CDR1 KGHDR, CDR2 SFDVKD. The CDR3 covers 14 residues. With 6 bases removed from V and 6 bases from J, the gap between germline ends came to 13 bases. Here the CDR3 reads CATSSTGEAGELFF. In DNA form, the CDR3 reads TGTGCCACCAGTAGCACAGGGGAGGCCGGGGAGCTGTTTTTT.

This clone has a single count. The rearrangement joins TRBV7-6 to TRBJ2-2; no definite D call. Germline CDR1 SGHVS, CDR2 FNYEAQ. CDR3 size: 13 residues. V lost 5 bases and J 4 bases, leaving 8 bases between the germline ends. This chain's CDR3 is CASSVSGTGELFF. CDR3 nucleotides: TGTGCCAGCAGCGTGAGTGGCACCGGGGAGCTGTTTTTT.

The chain's CDR3 is CATQGGRNSYEQYF. The CDR3 region has the DNA TGTGCCACCCAGGGGGGACGGAACTCCTACGAGCAGTACTTC. V and J are TRBV10-3 and TRBJ2-7; weak D call: TRBD1 (7 bases). CDR1 is ENHRY and CDR2 is SYGVKD in the germline V gene. Trimming cost V 10 bases and J 0 bases, with 16 bases left between them. The CDR3 is 14 residues long.